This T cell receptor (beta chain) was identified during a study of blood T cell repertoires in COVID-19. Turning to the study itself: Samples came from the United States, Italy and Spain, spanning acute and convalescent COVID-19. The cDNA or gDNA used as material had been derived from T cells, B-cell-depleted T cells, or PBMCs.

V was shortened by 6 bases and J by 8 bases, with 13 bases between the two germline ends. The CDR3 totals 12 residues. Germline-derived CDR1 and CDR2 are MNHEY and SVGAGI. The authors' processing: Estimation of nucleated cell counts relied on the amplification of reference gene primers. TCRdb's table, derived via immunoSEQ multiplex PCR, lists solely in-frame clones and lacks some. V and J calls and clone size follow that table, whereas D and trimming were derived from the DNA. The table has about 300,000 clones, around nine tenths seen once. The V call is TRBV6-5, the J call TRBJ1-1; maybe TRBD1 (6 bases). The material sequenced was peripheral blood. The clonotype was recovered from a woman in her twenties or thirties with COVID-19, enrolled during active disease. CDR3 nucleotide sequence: TGTGCCAGCAGCCACAGGGTTACGGAAGCTTTCTTT. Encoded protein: CASSHRVTEAFF.